The 32 T cell receptor beta chains listed next were all sequenced from one sample in a study of regulatory T cells in long-lasting Graves disease. The TCR beta library used iRepertoire HTBI primers with Arm-PCR amplification of CDR3. TCRdb analysed the multiplex PCR reads with MiXCR anew, one entry per CDR3 protein. The table has some 330,000 distinct CDR3 sequences, about 12% seen once; the top ten hold over 15%. The sample's time point: newly diagnosed GD, antithyroid drugs for less than 3 months. Generation of the TCR library employed RNA extracted from PBMCs. In addition, the sample was reused for a study of T cells in Graves' hyperthyroidism and ophthalmopathy.

This sample comprised peripheral blood mononuclear cells (PBMCs), obtained at new diagnosis, from a patient treated with antithyroid drugs. The receptors were sampled from a young woman with Graves disease.

The sample holds many counts of this clonotype. DNA of the CDR3: TGTGCCAGCAGCTTCTCGGGAGGGCCCTATGAGCAGTTCTTC. As protein: CASSFSGGPYEQFF. The rearrangement joins TRBV7-3 to TRBJ2-1; 8 bases are shared with TRBD2. CDR1 is SGHTA, CDR2 FQGTGA, per germline. This CDR3 is 14 amino acids long. Trimming removed 3 bases from V and 8 bases from J; junction bases left unmatched: 6.

The table lists this clonotype with many counts. This CDR3 is CASSVYYGYTF. The CDR3 DNA reads as TGTGCCAGCAGTGTCTACTATGGCTACACCTTC. This chain joins TRBV2 and TRBJ1-2, with unresolved D. The CDR3 is 11 residues long. Per germline, CDR1 SNHLY and CDR2 FYNNEI. Between the trimmed V and J ends, which lost 4 bases and 3 bases, there was a span of 3 bases.

The chain employs TRBV4-2 and TRBJ1-1; maybe TRBD1 (5 bases). This CDR3 region has 13 residues. Germline V lookup: CDR1 LGHNA, CDR2 YNFKEQ. Deletions cut 4 bases from V and 10 bases from J, with 16 bases between. CDR3 sequence reads: CASSRDGASVAFF. The CDR3 bases are TGTGCCAGCAGCCGAGATGGGGCTAGTGTAGCTTTCTTT.

The table lists this clonotype with many counts. The V and J genes are TRBV12-3 or TRBV12-4 and TRBJ2-1, with D hard to call. Trimming pared 5 bases from V and 9 bases from J, leaving 8 bases between. This CDR3 is 11 amino acids long. CDR3 sequence reads: CASSPLVEQFF. Here the CDR3 DNA reads TGTGCCAGCAGTCCGCTAGTTGAGCAGTTCTTC.

Note on this clonotype: A read error is possible here, since a much larger clone lies one base away. This chain joins TRBV6-2 or TRBV6-3 and TRBJ2-1; 8 bases align to TRBD2. Germline V gives CDR1 MNHEY, CDR2 SVGEGT. The CDR3 runs 14 residues. After removal of 11 bases from V and 10 bases from J, the junction contained 16 bases not matched to a gene. CDR3 bases: TGTGCCGGCACCACTCGCGGGACTAGGGACGAGCAGTTCTTC. Translated: CAGTTRGTRDEQFF.

This clonotype has ten or more counts. The chain employs TRBV12-3 or TRBV12-4 and TRBJ1-5; 7 bases fit TRBD1. The junction had 13 bases not matched to a gene; V was cut back by 8 bases and J by 9 bases. This CDR3 is 14 amino acids long. Written as DNA, the CDR3 is TGTGCCAGCGGACAACAGGGGCCCCCCTCGCCCCAGCATTTT. This sequence encodes CASGQQGPPSPQHF.

J is TRBJ1-2 and V is TRBV20-1; the D gene is possibly TRBD1 (6 bases). V lost 5 bases and J 5 bases, leaving 12 bases between the germline ends. The CDR3 length is 12 residues. The germline CDR1 and CDR2 sequences are DFQATT and SNEGSKA (reference sequence). The CDR3 sequence is CSAQTGTYGYTF. CDR3 coding DNA: TGCAGTGCTCAGACAGGAACTTATGGCTACACCTTC.

This clonotype showed up many times. A junction end diverges from the germline sequence, so it may reflect a read error. The chain links TRBV4-1 to TRBJ2-5; D perhaps matches TRBD2 (6 bases). Germline V gives CDR1 MGHRA, CDR2 YSYEKL. CDR3 length: 13 residues. The CDR3 bases are TGCGCCAGCACCCAAGAGGAGGGGGAGACCCAGTACTTC. Translation gives CASTQEEGETQYF.

This clonotype was counted many times. The rearrangement joins TRBV30 to TRBJ1-2; D gene ambiguous. This CDR3 has 11 amino acids. Germline V lookup: CDR1 GTSNPN, CDR2 SVGIG (reference sequence). V dropped 2 bases and J dropped 7 bases, with 8 bases sitting between them. CDR3: CAWSRTGGYTF. For the CDR3, the DNA is TGTGCCTGGAGTCGGACGGGTGGCTACACCTTC. The variable domain in full, completed from reference TRBV30 and TRBJ1-2, reads SQTIHQWPATLVQPVGSPLSLECTVEGTSNPNLYWYRQAAGRGLQLLFYSVGIGQISSEVPQNLSASRPQDRQFILSSKKLLLSDSGFYLCAWSRTGGYTFGSGTRLTVV.

Ten or more counts support this clonotype. The chain combines TRBV11-2 with TRBJ2-1; weak D call: TRBD1 (6 bases). The CDR3 length is 20 residues. Germline V gene sequence: CDR1 SGHAT, CDR2 FQNNGV. Trimming cost V 1 base and J 5 bases, with 27 bases left between them. In DNA, the CDR3 is TGTGCCAGCAGCTTAGCCCGAGTCCAACTAGGCCCCAAGGGGGACAATGAGCAGTTCTTC. This gives the protein CASSLARVQLGPKGDNEQFF.

The V and J genes are TRBV27 and TRBJ2-2, with 8 bases fitting TRBD1. J was trimmed by 2 bases and V by 6 bases; bases with no gene match: 8. Germline V gene sequence: CDR1 MNHEY, CDR2 SMNVEV (reference sequence). This CDR3 region has 16 residues. This CDR3 is CASRSGGNLNTGELFF. CDR3 nucleotide sequence: TGTGCCAGCAGGTCAGGGGGCAACCTAAACACCGGGGAGCTGTTTTTT.

As to this clonotype: A junction end diverges from the germline sequence, so it may reflect a read error. This rearrangement joins TRBV7-7 to TRBJ2-1, with D perhaps matching TRBD1 (5 bases). The CDR3 is made up of 13 amino acids. The V gene's germline CDR1 is SSHAT and CDR2 FNYEAQ (reference sequence). CDR3 region: CASSLATGNEQFF. The CDR3, as DNA: TGTGCTAGCAGCTTAGCAACAGGTAATGAGCAGTTCTTC. Drawing the rest from reference TRBV7-7 and TRBJ2-1, the complete variable domain is GAGVSQSPRYKVTKRGQDVTLRCDPISSHATLYWYQQALGQGPEFLTYFNYEAQPDKSGLPSDRFSAERPEGSISTLTIQRTEQRDSAMYRCASSLATGNEQFFGPGTRLTVL.

This clonotype has ten or more counts. The chain links TRBV27 to TRBJ2-3; D unclear. Trimming removed 6 bases from V and 0 bases from J, with 16 bases in between. Germline V gene lookup returns CDR1 MNHEY and CDR2 SMNVEV (reference sequence). CDR3 length equals 16 residues. The CDR3 loop is CASSVLVMGSTDTQYF. The CDR3 bases are TGTGCCAGCAGCGTCCTGGTGATGGGCAGCACAGATACGCAGTATTTT.

This chain joins TRBV20-1 and TRBJ1-4, with TRBD1 matching 7 bases. Trimming cost V 0 bases and J 4 bases; bases outside gene matches: 5. The CDR3 is made up of 15 amino acids. Germline V CDR1 and CDR2: DFQATT, SNEGSKA (reference sequence). In DNA, the CDR3 is TGCAGTGCTAGAGATTCCGGGACAGTTAATGAAAAACTGTTTTTT. It yields the protein CSARDSGTVNEKLFF.

The chain uses TRBV19 and TRBJ1-1; no reliable D call. V was clipped by 4 bases and J by 1 base, with 7 bases between them. In germline, CDR1 is LNHDA, CDR2 SQIVND (reference sequence). The CDR3 runs 13 residues. In DNA form, the CDR3 reads TGTGCCAGTAGTACCAGTGAGAACACTGAAGCTTTCTTT. Translated, it gives CASSTSENTEAFF.

This clonotype was counted at least ten times. The chain recombines TRBV4-1 with TRBJ2-1; a possible D gene is TRBD2 (6 bases). V lost 4 bases to trimming and J lost 9 bases, with 25 bases between them. The CDR3 is 17 residues long. The germline V gene has CDR1 MGHRA and CDR2 YSYEKL. Here the CDR3 reads CASSPGEQGGGFGEQFF. CDR3 in DNA: TGCGCCAGCAGCCCTGGTGAGCAGGGTGGGGGGTTTGGTGAGCAGTTCTTC.

This clonotype was seen at least ten times. The J gene is TRBJ2-1, the V gene TRBV7-9; the D is unclear. Per the germline V gene, CDR1 is SEHNR and CDR2 is FQNEAQ (reference sequence). CDR3 size: 13 residues. The ends were cut back, 0 bases at V and 9 bases at J, with 9 bases in the middle. In nucleotides, the CDR3 is TGTGCCAGCAGCTTAGCGGCGGTCGGTGAGCAGTTCTTC. Translated, it gives CASSLAAVGEQFF.

This clonotype turned up a few times. The rearrangement joins TRBV10-3 to TRBJ1-2; TRBD1 aligns across 11 bases. Germline assignment: CDR1 ENHRY and CDR2 SYGVKD. The CDR3 consists of 14 residues. J was trimmed by 8 bases and V by 5 bases; bases with no gene match: 7. CDR3 nucleotide sequence: TGTGCCATCAGTCCCTTGGACAGGGGGCAAGGCTACACCTTC. Its protein is CAISPLDRGQGYTF.

This clonotype was recorded at least ten times. The chain recombines TRBV28 with TRBJ1-4; 7 bases fit TRBD1. CDR1 and CDR2 from the germline V gene are MDHEN and SYDVKM. CDR3 length: 14 amino acids. Losses at the gene ends were 4 bases for V and 7 bases for J; bases not matched to a gene: 6. CDR3 region: CASSSPGTVEKLFF. CDR3 coding DNA: TGTGCCAGCAGTTCCCCCGGGACAGTTGAAAAACTGTTTTTT. The variable domain in full, with the rest retrieved from reference TRBV28 and TRBJ1-4, is DVKVTQSSRYLVKRTGEKVFLECVQDMDHENMFWYRQDPGLGLRLIYFSYDVKMKEKGDIPEGYSVSREKKERFSLILESASTNQTSMYLCASSSPGTVEKLFFGSGTQLSVL.

The V call is TRBV29-1, the J call TRBJ2-1, with D possibly matching TRBD2 (7 bases). V lost 6 bases to trimming and J lost 5 bases, with 11 bases between them. This CDR3 has 12 residues. Germline V gene data show CDR1 as SQVTM and CDR2 as ANQGSEA. CDR3 in DNA: TGCAGCGTGACGGGGGGCAACAATGAGCAGTTCTTC. Translating it yields CSVTGGNNEQFF.

This clonotype showed up just once. This rearrangement joins TRBV9 to TRBJ2-1; TRBD2 aligns across 10 bases. The junction had 15 bases not matched to a gene; V was cut back by 3 bases and J by 3 bases. CDR3 length equals 19 residues. Germline CDR1 reads SGDLS; CDR2 reads YYNGEE. The CDR3 region is CASSATSGTTPSRYNEQFF. CDR3 coding DNA: TGTGCCAGCAGCGCCACTAGCGGGACCACCCCTAGCCGCTACAATGAGCAGTTCTTC.

About this clonotype itself: The junction and the germline gene differ at one end; a read error may be behind it. The chain is built from TRBV24-1 and TRBJ2-1, with TRBD2 matching over 13 bases. Germline V CDR1 and CDR2: KGHDR, SFDVKD. The CDR3 spans 16 residues. CDR3: CATSDGTSGNYDEQFF. The CDR3 coding sequence is TGTGCCACCAGTGATGGGACTAGCGGGAACTACGATGAACAGTTCTTC.

The chain carries TRBV27 and TRBJ1-2; no definite D call. The V gene's germline CDR1 is MNHEY and CDR2 SMNVEV (reference sequence). CDR3 size: 12 residues. Trimming removed 5 bases at V and 5 bases at J, with 9 bases between. CDR3 protein: CASSTVGYGYTF. The CDR3 DNA follows: TGTGCCAGCAGTACGGTTGGGTATGGCTACACCTTC.

A remark on this clonotype: Mismatch with germline at one junction end may stem from a read error. The chain uses TRBV7-2 and TRBJ1-1; D gene uncertain. Germline V gives CDR1 SGHTA, CDR2 FQGNSA. CDR3 size: 14 residues. The CDR3 region is CASSSRTGNTGAFF. CDR3 nucleotides: TGTGCCAGCAGCTCCCGGACGGGAAACACTGGAGCTTTCTTT. Filled out from reference TRBV7-2 and TRBJ1-1, the complete variable domain reads GAGVSQSPSNKVTEKGKDVELRCDPISGHTALYWYRQSLGQGLEFLIYFQGNSAPDKSGLPSDRFSAERTGGSVSTLTIQRTQQEDSAVYLCASSSRTGNTGAFFGQGTRLTVV.

This clonotype was seen at least ten times. This sequence joins TRBV3-1 and TRBJ1-1; D is ambiguous. Germline V gives CDR1 LGHDT, CDR2 YNNKEL (reference sequence). The V end lost 2 bases, the J end lost 11 bases, and 12 bases lay between the germline ends. CDR3 length equals 12 residues. The CDR3 region has the DNA TGTGCCAGCAGCCAAACGCAGCGGGTGGCTTTCTTT. Its translation: CASSQTQRVAFF.

In this sample, this clonotype turned up a few times. The rearrangement uses TRBV20-1 and TRBJ2-1; 9 bases align to TRBD2. CDR3 length equals 15 residues. With V trimmed by 0 bases and J by 1 base, 1 base remained unmatched. Germline assignment: CDR1 DFQATT and CDR2 SNEGSKA (reference sequence). For the CDR3, the DNA is TGCAGTGCTAGAGACCTAGCGGGGTCCTACAATGAGCAGTTCTTC. This gives the protein CSARDLAGSYNEQFF.

This clonotype was found many times. The chain combines TRBV11-2 with TRBJ2-7; tentatively, D is TRBD2 (6 bases). CDR1 and CDR2 (germline): SGHAT, FQNNGV. Trimming shortened V by 5 bases and J by 3 bases, and 29 bases separated the two germline ends. The CDR3 covers 19 residues. CDR3 in amino acids: CASSQASGLSRLGYYEQYF. The CDR3 DNA follows: TGTGCCAGCAGCCAGGCATCGGGGCTGTCGAGACTAGGGTACTACGAGCAGTACTTC.

This clonotype has more than one count but fewer than ten. V and J are TRBV5-1 and TRBJ1-6, with 7 bases lining up with TRBD1. This CDR3 region has 16 residues. The ends lost 2 bases at V and 8 bases at J; junction bases unmatched: 10. Germline V lookup: CDR1 SGHRS, CDR2 YFSETQ. CDR3 DNA: TGCGCCAGCAGCTTCTCGGCCGGGACAGTCGATTCACCCCTCCACTTT. This codes for CASSFSAGTVDSPLHF.

The table lists this clonotype with many counts. The gene calls are TRBV20-1 and TRBJ1-2, with TRBD1 matching over 8 bases. CDR1 and CDR2 (germline): DFQATT, SNEGSKA (reference sequence). CDR3 size: 13 residues. Trimming at V came to 6 bases and at J to 7 bases, leaving 10 bases not matched to a gene. The CDR3 sequence: CSAVNAGGSGYTF. CDR3 nucleotide sequence: TGCAGTGCCGTAAACGCAGGGGGCAGTGGCTACACCTTC.

There are a few counts of this clonotype. The V call is TRBV7-3, the J call TRBJ2-1; 10 bases map to TRBD2. J lost 7 bases, V lost 2 bases, and 5 bases had no gene match. CDR1 is SGHTA, CDR2 FQGTGA, per germline. The CDR3 contains 15 residues. Here the CDR3 DNA reads TGTGCCAGCAGCTTACTAGCGGGGGAATTAAATGAGCAGTTCTTC. Protein product: CASSLLAGELNEQFF.

The chain couples TRBV7-3 to TRBJ2-2; no definite D call. In germline, CDR1 is SGHTA, CDR2 FQGTGA. Trimming stripped 0 bases from V and 3 bases from J, with 5 bases between. The CDR3 covers 14 residues. In DNA, the CDR3 is TGTGCCAGCAGCTTAACGGCAGACACCGGGGAGCTGTTTTTT. Residues: CASSLTADTGELFF.

This clonotype was recorded at least ten times. Here the CDR3 DNA reads TGTGCCAGCAGCTTATCTCTGGCAGGGGACAATGAGCAGTTCTTC. Amino acids: CASSLSLAGDNEQFF. This chain uses TRBV7-2 with TRBJ2-1; D is perhaps TRBD1 (6 bases). V lost 2 bases and J 5 bases, leaving 13 bases between the germline ends. The CDR3 length is 15 residues. CDR1 and CDR2 (germline): SGHTA, FQGNSA.